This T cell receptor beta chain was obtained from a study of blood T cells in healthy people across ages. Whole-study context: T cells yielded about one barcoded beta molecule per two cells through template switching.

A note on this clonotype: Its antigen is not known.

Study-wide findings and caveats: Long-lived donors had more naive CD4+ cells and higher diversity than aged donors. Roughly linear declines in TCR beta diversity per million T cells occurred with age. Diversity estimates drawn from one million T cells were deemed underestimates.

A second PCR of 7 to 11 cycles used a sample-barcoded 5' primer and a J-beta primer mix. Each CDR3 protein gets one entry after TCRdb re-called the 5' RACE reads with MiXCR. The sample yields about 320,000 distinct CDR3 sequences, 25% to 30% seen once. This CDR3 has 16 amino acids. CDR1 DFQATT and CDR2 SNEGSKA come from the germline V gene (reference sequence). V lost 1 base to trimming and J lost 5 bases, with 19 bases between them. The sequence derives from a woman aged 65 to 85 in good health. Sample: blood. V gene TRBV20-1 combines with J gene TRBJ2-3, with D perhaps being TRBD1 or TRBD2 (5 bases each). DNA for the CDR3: TGCAGTGCTAGAGGCGAGGGGCTCCGTATAGTAGATACGCAGTATTTT. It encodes CSARGEGLRIVDTQYF.